The T cell receptor beta chain described here comes from a study of control samples from healthy donors and cancer patients. TCRdb keeps only in-frame clones here, not all; method: immunoSEQ multiplex PCR. The sample contains about 41,000 clones, approximately 94% of which appear only once. V was clipped by 3 bases and J by 6 bases, with 15 bases between them. Germline V gives CDR1 SQVTM, CDR2 ANQGSEA. This CDR3 has 13 amino acids. V and J are TRBV29-1 and TRBJ2-7; D is possibly TRBD1 (6 bases). This TCR was sampled from a man in his sixties in good health. The sample comprised blood. The chain's CDR3 is CSVDTGRGSEQYF. The CDR3 DNA reads TGCAGCGTTGACACAGGGAGAGGGAGCGAGCAGTACTTC.